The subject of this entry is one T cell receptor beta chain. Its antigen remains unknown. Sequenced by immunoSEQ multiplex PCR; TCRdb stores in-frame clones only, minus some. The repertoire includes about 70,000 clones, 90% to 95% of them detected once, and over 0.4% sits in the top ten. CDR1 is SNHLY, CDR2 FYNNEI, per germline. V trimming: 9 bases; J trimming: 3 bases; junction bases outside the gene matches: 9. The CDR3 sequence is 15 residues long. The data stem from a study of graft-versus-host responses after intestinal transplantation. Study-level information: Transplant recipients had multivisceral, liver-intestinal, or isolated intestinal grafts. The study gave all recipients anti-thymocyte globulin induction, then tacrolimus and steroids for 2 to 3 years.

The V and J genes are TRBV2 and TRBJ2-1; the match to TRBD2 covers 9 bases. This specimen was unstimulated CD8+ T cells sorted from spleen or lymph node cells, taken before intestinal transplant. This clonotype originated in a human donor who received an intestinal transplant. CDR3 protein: CARGPAGGIYNEQFF. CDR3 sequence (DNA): TGTGCCAGGGGCCCGGCGGGAGGGATCTACAATGAGCAGTTCTTC.